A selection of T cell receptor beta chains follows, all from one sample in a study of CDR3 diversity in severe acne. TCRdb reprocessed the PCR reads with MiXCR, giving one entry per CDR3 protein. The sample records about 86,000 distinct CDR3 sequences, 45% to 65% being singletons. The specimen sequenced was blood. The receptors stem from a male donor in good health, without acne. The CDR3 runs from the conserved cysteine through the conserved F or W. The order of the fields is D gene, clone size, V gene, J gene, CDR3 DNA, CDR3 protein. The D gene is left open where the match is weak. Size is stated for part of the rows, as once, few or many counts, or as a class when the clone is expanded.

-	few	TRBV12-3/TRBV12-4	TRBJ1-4	TGTGCCAGCAGCCTACAATGGAAACTGTTTTTT	CASSLQWKLFF
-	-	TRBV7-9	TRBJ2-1	TGTGCCAGCAGCTTCGCCGACAGCTCCTACAATGAGCAGTTCTTC	CASSFADSSYNEQFF
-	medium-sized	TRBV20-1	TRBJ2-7	TGCAGTGCTCTGAGGGACGAAAGTTACGAGCAGTACTTC	CSALRDESYEQYF
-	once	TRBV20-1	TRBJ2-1	TGCAGTGCTAGAAGGACCTCCTACAGTGAGCAGTTCTTC	CSARRTSYSEQFF
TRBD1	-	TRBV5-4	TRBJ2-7	TGTGCCAGCAGCAAGGGACAGCCCTACGAGCAGTACTTC	CASSKGQPYEQYF
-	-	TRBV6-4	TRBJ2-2	TGTGCCAGCAGGAGGGAGGACGGGGAGCTGTTTTTT	CASRREDGELFF
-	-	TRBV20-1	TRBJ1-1	TGCAGTGGCAAGGGAGTTGAAGTGAACACTGAAGCTTTCTTT	CSGKGVEVNTEAFF
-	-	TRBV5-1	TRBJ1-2	TGCGCCAGCAGCTACGAGGGACCTAACTATGGCTACACCTTC	CASSYEGPNYGYTF
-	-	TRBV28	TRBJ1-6	TGTGCCAGCAGTTTACCGGGACTCTCGGATTCACCCCTCCACTTT	CASSLPGLSDSPLHF
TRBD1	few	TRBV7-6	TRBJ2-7	TGTGCCAGCAGCTTAGGGGACAGGTACCCCTACGAGCAGTACTTC	CASSLGDRYPYEQYF
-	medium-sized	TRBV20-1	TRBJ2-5	TGCAGTGCCAATCTGGGGGCGGCTATAGAGACCCAGTACTTC	CSANLGAAIETQYF
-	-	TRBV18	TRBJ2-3	TGTGCCAGCTCACCGGCCACTAGCAAAGATACGCAGTATTTT	CASSPATSKDTQYF
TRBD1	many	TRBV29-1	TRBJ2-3	TGCAGCGTTGTTGTTGTGGGGGCAGGGGGAACAGATACGCAGTATTTT	CSVVVVGAGGTDTQYF
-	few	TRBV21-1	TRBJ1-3	TGTGCCAGCAGCACTTCACACAGGGAGCTACGAAACACCATATATTTT	CASSTSHRELRNTIYF
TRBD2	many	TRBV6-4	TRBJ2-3	TGTGCCAGCAGTGACTCTAGCGGGGGCACAGATACGCAGTATTTT	CASSDSSGGTDTQYF